Listed here is a single T cell receptor beta chain. Its antigen is not identified. The sample originates from a study of a mutant IDH1 vaccine in newly diagnosed glioma. The overall study: Once 4-6 weeks had passed after radiotherapy alone, vaccination started, or it started with temozolomide cycles. It was at week 35 that visit V12 occurred, and at week 47 that visit V13 did. It was radiotherapy, temozolomide, or both that patients received previously, with most receiving both.

Stated time point: week 47, end of study. Doses of 300 ug of mutant IDH1 20-mer peptide were given with topical imiquimod. Tumors from donors were new WHO grade 3 or 4 IDH1-mutant astrocytomas with ATRX loss. Germline CDR1 reads SEHNR; CDR2 reads FQNEAQ (reference sequence). The CDR3 sequence is 14 residues long. V lost 3 bases and J lost 1, with 8 bases in between. This table comes from immunoSEQ multiplex PCR, and its TCRdb copy is limited to in-frame clones, with some not included. This table has some 60,000 clones, around 83% appearing once. Sample: PBMCs, taken from a glioma patient whose treatment included an IDH1 peptide vaccine. The chain carries TRBV7-9 and TRBJ2-3; a possible D gene is TRBD1 (6 bases). The sequence derives from a woman aged 45 to 65 with glioma. CDR3 in amino acids: CASSLTGGTDTQYF. The CDR3 DNA reads as TGTGCCAGCAGCTTGACAGGCGGCACAGATACGCAGTATTTT.